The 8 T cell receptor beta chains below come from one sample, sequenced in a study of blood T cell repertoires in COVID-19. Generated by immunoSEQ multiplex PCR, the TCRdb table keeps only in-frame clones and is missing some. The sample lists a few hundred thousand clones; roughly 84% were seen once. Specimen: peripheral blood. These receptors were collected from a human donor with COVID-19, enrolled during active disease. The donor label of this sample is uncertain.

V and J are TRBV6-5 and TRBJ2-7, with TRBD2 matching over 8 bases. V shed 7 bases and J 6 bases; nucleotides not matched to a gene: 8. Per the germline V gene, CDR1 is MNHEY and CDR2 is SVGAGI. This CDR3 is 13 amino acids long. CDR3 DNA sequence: TGTGCCAGCACCCACGGGGGGGCGGGCGAGCAGTACTTC. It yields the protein CASTHGGAGEQYF.

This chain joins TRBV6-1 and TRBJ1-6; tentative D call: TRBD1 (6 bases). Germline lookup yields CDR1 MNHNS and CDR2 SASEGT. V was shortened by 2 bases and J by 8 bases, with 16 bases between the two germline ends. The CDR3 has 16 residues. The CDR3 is CASSESLTGLDSPLHF. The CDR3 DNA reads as TGTGCCAGCAGTGAATCCCTGACAGGTTTGGATTCACCCCTCCACTTT.

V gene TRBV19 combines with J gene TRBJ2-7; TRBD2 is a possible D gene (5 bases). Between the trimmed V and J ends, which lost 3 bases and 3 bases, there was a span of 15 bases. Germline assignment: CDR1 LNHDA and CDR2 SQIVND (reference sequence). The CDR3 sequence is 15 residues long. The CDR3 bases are TGTGCCAGTAGTATGAGCGCCAAGAGGGACTACGAGCAGTACTTC. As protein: CASSMSAKRDYEQYF.

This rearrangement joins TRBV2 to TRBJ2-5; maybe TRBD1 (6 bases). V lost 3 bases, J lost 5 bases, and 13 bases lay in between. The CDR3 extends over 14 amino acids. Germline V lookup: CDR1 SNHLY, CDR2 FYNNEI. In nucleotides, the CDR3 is TGTGCCAGCAGTGACGAGGGGGAGTGGGAGACCCAGTACTTC. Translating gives CASSDEGEWETQYF.

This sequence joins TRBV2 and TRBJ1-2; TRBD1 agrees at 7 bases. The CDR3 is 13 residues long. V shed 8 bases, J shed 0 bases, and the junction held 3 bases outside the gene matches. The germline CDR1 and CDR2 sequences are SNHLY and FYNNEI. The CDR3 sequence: CASRTGTNYGYTF. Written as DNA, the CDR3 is TGTGCCAGCCGGACAGGCACTAACTATGGCTACACCTTC.

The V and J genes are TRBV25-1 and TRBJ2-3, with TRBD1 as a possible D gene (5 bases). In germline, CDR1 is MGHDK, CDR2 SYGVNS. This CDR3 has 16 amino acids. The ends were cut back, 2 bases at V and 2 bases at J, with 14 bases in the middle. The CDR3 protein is CASSERTRSITDTQYF. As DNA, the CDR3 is TGTGCCAGCAGTGAACGGACACGGAGCATCACAGATACGCAGTATTTT.

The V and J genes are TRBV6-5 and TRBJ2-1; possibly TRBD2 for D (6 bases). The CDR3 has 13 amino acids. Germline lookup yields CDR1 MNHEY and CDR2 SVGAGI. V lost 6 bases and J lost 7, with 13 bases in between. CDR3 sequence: CASRLRGGNEQFF. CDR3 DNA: TGTGCCAGCAGGTTACGTGGGGGGAATGAGCAGTTCTTC.

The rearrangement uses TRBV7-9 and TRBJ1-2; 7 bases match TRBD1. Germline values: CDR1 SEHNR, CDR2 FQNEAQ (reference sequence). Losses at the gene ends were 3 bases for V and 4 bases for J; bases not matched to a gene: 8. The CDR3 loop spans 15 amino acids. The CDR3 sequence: CASSFGTARLYGYTF. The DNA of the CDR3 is TGTGCCAGCAGCTTCGGGACAGCTCGACTCTATGGCTACACCTTC.